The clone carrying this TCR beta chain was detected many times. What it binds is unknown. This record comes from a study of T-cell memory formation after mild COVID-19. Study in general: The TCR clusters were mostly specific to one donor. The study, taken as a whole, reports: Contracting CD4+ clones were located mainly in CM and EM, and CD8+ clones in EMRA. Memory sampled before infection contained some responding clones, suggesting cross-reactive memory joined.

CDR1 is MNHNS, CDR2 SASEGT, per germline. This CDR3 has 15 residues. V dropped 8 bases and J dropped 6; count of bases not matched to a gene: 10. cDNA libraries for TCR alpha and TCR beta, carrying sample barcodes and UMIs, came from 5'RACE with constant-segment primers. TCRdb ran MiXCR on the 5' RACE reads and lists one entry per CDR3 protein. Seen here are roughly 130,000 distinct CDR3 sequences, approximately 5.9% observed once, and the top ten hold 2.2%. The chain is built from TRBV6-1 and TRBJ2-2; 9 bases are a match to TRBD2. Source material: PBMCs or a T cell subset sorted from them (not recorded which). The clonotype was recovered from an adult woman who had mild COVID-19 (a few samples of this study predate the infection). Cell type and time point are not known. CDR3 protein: CASGASGTSPGELFF. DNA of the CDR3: TGTGCCAGCGGCGCTAGCGGGACTTCCCCCGGGGAGCTGTTTTTT.